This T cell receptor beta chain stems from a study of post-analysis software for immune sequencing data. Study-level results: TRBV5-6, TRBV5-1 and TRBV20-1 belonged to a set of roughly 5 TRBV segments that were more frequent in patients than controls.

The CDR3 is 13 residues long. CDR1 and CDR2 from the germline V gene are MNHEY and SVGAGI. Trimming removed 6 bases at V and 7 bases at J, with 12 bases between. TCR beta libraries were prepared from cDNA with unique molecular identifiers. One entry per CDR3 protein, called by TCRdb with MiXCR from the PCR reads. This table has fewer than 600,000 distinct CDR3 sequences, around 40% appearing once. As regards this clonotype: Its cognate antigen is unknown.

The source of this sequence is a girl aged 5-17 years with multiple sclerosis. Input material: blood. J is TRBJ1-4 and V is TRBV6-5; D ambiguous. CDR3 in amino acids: CASRTTIGEKLFF. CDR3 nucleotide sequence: TGTGCCAGCAGGACTACTATTGGTGAAAAACTGTTTTTT.